This T cell receptor beta chain was sequenced for a study of Ad26.COV2.S vaccination and SARS-CoV-2 variants. Study-wide results and caveats: Reported post-vaccination CD8+ and CD4+ T cell responses to spike showed substantial breadth. The TCR breadth and depth analyses may have produced an underestimate of total T cell responses.

Generated by immunoSEQ multiplex PCR, the TCRdb table keeps only in-frame clones and is missing some. The sample lists about 350,000 clones; roughly 94% were seen once. This clone was seen only a few times. Its cognate antigen is unknown. The clonotype comes from a human donor who had recovered from COVID-19. The specimen comprised peripheral blood, sampled after recovery from COVID-19.

DNA of the CDR3: TGTGCCAGCAGCTTGGCGGCAGTCTCTGGAAACACCATATATTTT. Translation: CASSLAAVSGNTIYF. The rearrangement joins TRBV5-6 to TRBJ1-3; D uncertain. Germline values: CDR1 SGHDT, CDR2 YYEEEE. V shed 0 bases and J shed 0 bases, with 7 bases lying between them. This CDR3 has 15 residues.